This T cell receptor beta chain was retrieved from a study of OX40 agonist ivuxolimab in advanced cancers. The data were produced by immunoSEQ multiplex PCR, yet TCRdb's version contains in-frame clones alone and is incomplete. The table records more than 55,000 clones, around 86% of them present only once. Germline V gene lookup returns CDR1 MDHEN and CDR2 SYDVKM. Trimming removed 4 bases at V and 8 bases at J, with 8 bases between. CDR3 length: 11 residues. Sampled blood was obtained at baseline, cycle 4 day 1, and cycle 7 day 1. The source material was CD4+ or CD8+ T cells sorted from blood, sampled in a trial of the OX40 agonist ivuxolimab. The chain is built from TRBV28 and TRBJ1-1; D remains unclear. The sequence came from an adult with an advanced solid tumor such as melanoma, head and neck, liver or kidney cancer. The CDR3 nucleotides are TGTGCCAGCAGTTCGGTACTAGAAGCTTTCTTT. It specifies CASSSVLEAFF.